The following is a TCR beta chain sequence with its context. Clones were sequenced by immunoSEQ multiplex PCR, and TCRdb holds only the in-frame ones, with some missing. The sample lists about 74,000 clones, 70% to 90% occurring once. These data are taken from a study of control samples from healthy donors and cancer patients. This clonotype was sampled from a woman aged 45-65 years in good health. Sequenced: blood.

This chain's CDR3 is CASSEFRVGTGELFF. CDR3 in DNA: TGCGCCAGCAGTGAGTTTAGGGTTGGCACCGGGGAGCTGTTTTTT. The chain uses TRBV10-1 and TRBJ2-2, with D unclear. Trimming removed 1 base at V and 4 bases at J, with 10 bases between. The CDR3 has 15 amino acids. From germline, CDR1 is WNHNN and CDR2 SYGVQD (reference sequence).